This T cell receptor (beta chain) was identified in a study of blood T cell repertoires in COVID-19. Study information: Acute-phase and convalescent COVID-19 samples originated in the United States, Italy and Spain.

Cohorts were determined from participant-reported clinical history. The germline V and J ends were trimmed by 6 bases and 3 bases, with 27 bases remaining between them. This CDR3 region has 19 residues. CDR1 and CDR2 (germline): MRHNA, SNTAGT. Per the original methods: For nucleated cells, counts were estimated from reference gene primer amplification. Assay used: immunoSEQ multiplex PCR; TCRdb lists only in-frame clones, some missing. V, J and clone size are those of that table, while D and trimming were read from the DNA. The sample holds about 82,000 clones, approximately 90% seen once. This receptor was taken from a woman in her fifties or sixties with acute COVID-19. The chain links TRBV6-4 to TRBJ2-1; D is perhaps TRBD1 (7 bases). Input material: PBMCs or T cells enriched from blood (not recorded which). Here the CDR3 reads CASRPLGGGSEKNYNEQFF. The CDR3 DNA is TGTGCCAGCAGACCCCTTGGAGGGGGCTCGGAGAAGAACTACAATGAGCAGTTCTTC.